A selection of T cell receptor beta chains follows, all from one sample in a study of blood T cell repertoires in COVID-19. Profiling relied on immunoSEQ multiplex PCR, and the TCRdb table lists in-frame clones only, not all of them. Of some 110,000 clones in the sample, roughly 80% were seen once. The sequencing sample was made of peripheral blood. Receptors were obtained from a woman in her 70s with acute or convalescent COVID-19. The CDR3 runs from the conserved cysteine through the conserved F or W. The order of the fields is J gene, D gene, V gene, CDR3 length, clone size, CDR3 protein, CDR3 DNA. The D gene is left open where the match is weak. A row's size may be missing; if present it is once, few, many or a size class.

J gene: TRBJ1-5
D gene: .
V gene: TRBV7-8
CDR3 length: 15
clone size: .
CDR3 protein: CASSPGTNSNQPQHF
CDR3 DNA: TGTGCCAGCAGTCCCGGGACAAATAGCAATCAGCCCCAGCATTTT

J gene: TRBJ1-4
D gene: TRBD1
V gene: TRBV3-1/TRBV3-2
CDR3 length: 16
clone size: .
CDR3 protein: CASSLDRGRANEKLFF
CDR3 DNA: TGTGCCAGCAGCCTGGACAGGGGGCGGGCTAATGAAAAACTGTTTTTT

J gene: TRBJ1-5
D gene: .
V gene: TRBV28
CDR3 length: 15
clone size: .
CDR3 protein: CASSLGGGHNQPQHF
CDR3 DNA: TGTGCCAGCAGTTTAGGGGGGGGTCACAATCAGCCCCAGCATTTT

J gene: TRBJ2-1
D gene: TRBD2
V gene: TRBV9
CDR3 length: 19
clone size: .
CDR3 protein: CASSGLAGGLGEGYNEQFF
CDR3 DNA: TGTGCCAGCAGCGGACTAGCGGGGGGCCTGGGGGAGGGCTACAATGAGCAGTTCTTC

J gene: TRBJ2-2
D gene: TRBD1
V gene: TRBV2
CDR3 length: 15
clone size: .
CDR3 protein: CASREDRGDTGELFF
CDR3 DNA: TGTGCCAGCAGGGAGGACAGGGGAGACACCGGGGAGCTGTTTTTT

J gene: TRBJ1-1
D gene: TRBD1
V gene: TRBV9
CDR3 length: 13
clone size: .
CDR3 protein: CASSVPGQTEAFF
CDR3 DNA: TGTGCCAGCAGCGTTCCGGGACAGACTGAAGCTTTCTTT

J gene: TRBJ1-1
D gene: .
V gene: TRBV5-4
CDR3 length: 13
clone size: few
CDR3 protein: CASRVGGSTEAFF
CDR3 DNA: TGTGCCAGCAGGGTGGGGGGGAGCACTGAAGCTTTCTTT

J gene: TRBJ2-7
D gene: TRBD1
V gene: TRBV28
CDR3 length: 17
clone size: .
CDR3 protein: CASSFGLGTGPNYEQYF
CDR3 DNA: TGTGCCAGCAGCTTTGGACTAGGGACAGGGCCCAACTACGAGCAGTACTTC

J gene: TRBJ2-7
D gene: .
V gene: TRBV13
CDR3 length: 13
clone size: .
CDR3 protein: CASSQRGSYEQYF
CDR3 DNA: TGTGCCAGCAGCCAACGGGGCTCCTACGAGCAGTACTTC

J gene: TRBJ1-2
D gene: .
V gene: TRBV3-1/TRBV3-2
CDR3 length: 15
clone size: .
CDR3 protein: CASSQDTGRGGGYTF
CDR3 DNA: TGTGCCAGCAGCCAAGATACAGGGCGCGGGGGGGGCTACACCTTC

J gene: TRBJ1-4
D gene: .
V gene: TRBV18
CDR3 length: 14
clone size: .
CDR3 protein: CASSPGGPNEKLFF
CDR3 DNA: TGTGCCAGCTCACCGGGGGGACCTAATGAAAAACTGTTTTTT

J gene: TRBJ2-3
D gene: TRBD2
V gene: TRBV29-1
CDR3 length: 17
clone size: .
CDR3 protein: CSVEDLASGESTDTQYF
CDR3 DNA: TGCAGCGTTGAAGATTTAGCTAGCGGGGAGAGCACAGATACGCAGTATTTT

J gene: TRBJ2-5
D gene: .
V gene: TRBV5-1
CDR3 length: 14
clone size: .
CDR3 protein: CASSSSGGQETQYF
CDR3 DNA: TGCGCCAGCAGCTCCAGCGGAGGTCAAGAGACCCAGTACTTC

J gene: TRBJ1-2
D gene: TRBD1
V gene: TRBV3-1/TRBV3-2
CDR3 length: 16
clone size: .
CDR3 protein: CASSQGGGTGRYGYTF
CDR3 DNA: TGTGCCAGCAGCCAAGGAGGGGGGACAGGGAGGTATGGCTACACCTTC

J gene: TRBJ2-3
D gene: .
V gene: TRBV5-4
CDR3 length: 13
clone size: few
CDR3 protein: CASSLLSTDTQYF
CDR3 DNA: TGTGCCAGCAGCTTGCTCAGCACAGATACGCAGTATTTT

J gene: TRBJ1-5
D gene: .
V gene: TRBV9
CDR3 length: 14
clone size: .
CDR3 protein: CASSETGGIQPQHF
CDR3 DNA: TGTGCCAGCAGCGAGACTGGGGGCATTCAGCCCCAGCATTTT

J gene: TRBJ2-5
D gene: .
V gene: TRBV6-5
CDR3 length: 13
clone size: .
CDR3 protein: CASSRHRQETQYF
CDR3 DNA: TGTGCCAGCAGTCGACACAGGCAAGAGACCCAGTACTTC

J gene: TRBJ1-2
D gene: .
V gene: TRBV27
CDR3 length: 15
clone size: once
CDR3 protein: CASSLSRGRARGYTF
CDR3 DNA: TGTGCCAGCAGTTTGTCCCGTGGCAGGGCTAGGGGCTACACCTTC